These T cell receptor beta chains were read from a single sample in a study of T-cell memory formation after mild COVID-19. One entry per CDR3 protein results from TCRdb running MiXCR on the 5' RACE reads. The sample yields 250,000 to 300,000 distinct CDR3 sequences, 8% to 9% seen once. The material sequenced was PBMCs or a T cell subset sorted from them (not recorded which). The receptors shown here come from a man aged 18 to 30 who had mild COVID-19 (a few samples of this study predate the infection). Cell type and time point are not known. CDR3s include the opening cysteine and the closing phenylalanine or tryptophan. A D gene is named only where the DNA matches it firmly. Size is omitted from some rows. Given values are once, few, many or a class for expanded clones.

>TRBD1|many|TRBV5-1|TRBJ2-3
TGCGCCAGCAGCAAGAGACAGGGGACGGGAGATACGCAGTATTTT
CASSKRQGTGDTQYF
>-|-|TRBV11-2|TRBJ2-2
TGTGCCAGCAGCCTAGAGTGGACCGGGGAGCTGTTTTTT
CASSLEWTGELFF
>-|-|TRBV5-1|TRBJ2-1
TGCGCCAGCACGGGGGAAGCGGCGTACAATGAGCAGTTCTTC
CASTGEAAYNEQFF
>-|few|TRBV7-7|TRBJ2-5
TGTGCTAGCAGCTTGGACACGCAAGAGACCCAGTACTTC
CASSLDTQETQYF
>TRBD1|few|TRBV7-2|TRBJ2-3
TGTGCCAGCCGCCCTAAGGACAGGGCCACAGATACGCAGTATTTT
CASRPKDRATDTQYF
>-|-|TRBV5-1|TRBJ1-4
TGCGCCAGCAGCGTGGACAGCGAAAAACTGTTTTTT
CASSVDSEKLFF
>-|-|TRBV10-3|TRBJ2-3
TGTGCCATCAGTGAACCAGTCACAGATACGCAGTATTTT
CAISEPVTDTQYF
>-|-|TRBV6-4|TRBJ2-1
TGTGCCAGCAGTGGGGACACCCAGACTGAGCAGTTCTTC
CASSGDTQTEQFF
>-|-|TRBV20-1|TRBJ2-7
TGCAGTGCTAGGGGGTGGGGCGGAGAAGCTTACGAGCAGTACTTC
CSARGWGGEAYEQYF
>-|-|TRBV2|TRBJ2-7
TGTGCCAGCAGCCAAACGACGGACTCCTACGAGCAGTACTTC
CASSQTTDSYEQYF
>-|many|TRBV27|TRBJ2-5
TGTGCCAGCAGTTTAACAGGCCACAGCCTTGCCGAGACCCAGTACTTC
CASSLTGHSLAETQYF
>TRBD2|many|TRBV7-2|TRBJ2-5
TGTGCCAGCAGCCCCCCGGCTAGCGGGGGGGCGCAGTACTTC
CASSPPASGGAQYF
>-|many|TRBV7-3|TRBJ2-3
TGTGCCAGCAGCTTAAATGCCGGCGGCACAGATACGCAGTATTTT
CASSLNAGGTDTQYF
>-|many|TRBV11-2|TRBJ2-5
TGTGCCAGCAGCTCCAGCCCAAGGAGCCCCCAGTACTTC
CASSSSPRSPQYF
>TRBD1|-|TRBV7-2|TRBJ2-3
TGTGCCGGGGGACAGGGACCAGATACGCAGTATTTT
CAGGQGPDTQYF
>-|-|TRBV12-3/TRBV12-4|TRBJ1-1
TGTGCCAGCAGTTTAGCGCAGACTGAAGCTTTCTTT
CASSLAQTEAFF
>TRBD2|-|TRBV7-6|TRBJ2-7
TGTGCCAGCAGCTTAGGGGGGACTATCTACGAGCAGTACTTC
CASSLGGTIYEQYF
>-|few|TRBV20-1|TRBJ1-4
TGCAGTGCTAGTTTGGGAAGTAGCGAAAAACTGTTTTTT
CSASLGSSEKLFF
>-|-|TRBV10-3|TRBJ2-5
TGTGCCATCAGTGAGCCCACGGACCCAATCCGGGGTATCTCAACCCAGTACTTC
CAISEPTDPIRGISTQYF
>-|-|TRBV6-5|TRBJ1-5
TGTGCCAGCAGTCAAAGGGGAGTGGAACAGCCCCAGCATTTT
CASSQRGVEQPQHF
>-|-|TRBV5-1|TRBJ1-2
TGCGCCAGCAGCTCGTTTAATGGGGAAAGTGGCTACACCTTC
CASSSFNGESGYTF
>TRBD1|-|TRBV18|TRBJ2-3
TGTGCCAGCTCACCCACAGGGGCGGAAGATACGCAGTATTTT
CASSPTGAEDTQYF
>-|many|TRBV5-1|TRBJ1-1
TGCGCCAGCAGCTTGGCCCTCGGGCGAGCCACTGAAGCTTTCTTT
CASSLALGRATEAFF
>TRBD1|few|TRBV7-2|TRBJ1-4
TGTGCCAGCAGCTCCCGACAGGGTCCTAATGAAAAACTGTTTTTT
CASSSRQGPNEKLFF
>-|many|TRBV18|TRBJ2-3
TGTGCCAGCTCAAAGGCTAATCAGCGAGCCGGGGATACGCAGTATTTT
CASSKANQRAGDTQYF
>-|few|TRBV3-1|TRBJ2-1
TGTGCCAGCAGCCAGCGTCTCGGTGAGCAGTTCTTC
CASSQRLGEQFF
>-|-|TRBV7-2|TRBJ1-3
TGTGCCAGCAGCTTAGCTCACGACTCCGGAAACACCATATATTTT
CASSLAHDSGNTIYF
>-|-|TRBV3-1|TRBJ1-1
TGTGCCAGCAGAAGGGCCGCAGAGGCTGAAGCTTTCTTT
CASRRAAEAEAFF
>TRBD1|many|TRBV10-2|TRBJ2-7
TGCGCCAGCAGGAAGAAACAGGGGATCGGCGAGCAGTACTTC
CASRKKQGIGEQYF
>TRBD1|few|TRBV6-2/TRBV6-3|TRBJ1-5
TGTGCCAGCAGAGAGCCGGGACAGGGTTTTGCCGTGTATCAGCCCCAGCATTTT
CASREPGQGFAVYQPQHF
>TRBD2|many|TRBV5-5|TRBJ2-2
TGTGCCAGCAGCTTGAGACTAGCGGGGGGTGATCCCGGGGAGCTGTTTTTT
CASSLRLAGGDPGELFF
>-|many|TRBV15|TRBJ2-2
TGTGCCACCAGCAGAGCTCGAACCGGGGAGCTGTTTTTT
CATSRARTGELFF
>TRBD2|many|TRBV7-2|TRBJ2-5
TGTGCCAGCAGATTCGCGGGGGGACAAGAGACCCAGTACTTC
CASRFAGGQETQYF
>-|many|TRBV29-1|TRBJ1-2
TGCAGCGCCGCCGCCAGCGATGGCTACACCTTC
CSAAASDGYTF
>-|-|TRBV7-2|TRBJ2-5
TGTGCCAGCAGCTTTAGCGCGGGAGAGACCCAGTACTTC
CASSFSAGETQYF
>-|many|TRBV12-3/TRBV12-4|TRBJ1-4
TGTGCCAGCAGTAGCAACAGGGTATCTAATGAAAAACTGTTTTTT
CASSSNRVSNEKLFF
>TRBD2|few|TRBV18|TRBJ2-3
TGTGCCAGCTCACCGACTTCAGCGGGGGGGCCCGATACGCAGTATTTT
CASSPTSAGGPDTQYF
>-|-|TRBV29-1|TRBJ1-2
TGCAGCGTTGTAGACGGCAGGGCCAGGGGCTACACCTTC
CSVVDGRARGYTF
>-|few|TRBV6-5|TRBJ1-5
TGTGCCAGCAGTTACGGGGGAGTCGGAGGGAATCAGCCCCAGCATTTT
CASSYGGVGGNQPQHF
>-|many|TRBV6-2/TRBV6-3|TRBJ2-2
TGTGCCAGCAGTTACGGGAGGAACACCGGGGAGCTGTTTTTT
CASSYGRNTGELFF
>TRBD1|few|TRBV27|TRBJ1-2
TGTGCCACCTCCAGGGGGTTTGGCTATGGCTACACCTTC
CATSRGFGYGYTF
>-|many|TRBV12-3/TRBV12-4|TRBJ2-5
TGTGCCAGCAGTTTAGCGCGCAGGGCTAAGACCCAGTACTTC
CASSLARRAKTQYF
>-|few|TRBV3-1|TRBJ2-2
TGTGCCAGCAGCCAAGAGGGATCCGGGGAGCTGTTTTTT
CASSQEGSGELFF
>-|few|TRBV18|TRBJ1-1
TGTGCCAGCTCACCGGGGGCGGGAGAGGCTGAAGCTTTCTTT
CASSPGAGEAEAFF
>-|-|TRBV15|TRBJ2-5
TGTGCCACCAGCCTTAACTGGAACCAAGAGACCCAGTACTTC
CATSLNWNQETQYF
>TRBD2|-|TRBV7-8|TRBJ2-5
TGTGCCAGCAGCTCCATTTGGCCCAGCGGGGACCAAGAGACCCAGTACTTC
CASSSIWPSGDQETQYF
>-|few|TRBV12-3/TRBV12-4|TRBJ2-3
TGTGCCAGCAGTTATGACTTCACAGATACGCAGTATTTT
CASSYDFTDTQYF
>-|few|TRBV7-6|TRBJ1-4
TGTGCCAGCAGCTTGGGGTGGGCAGGATCGAATGAAAAACTGTTTTTT
CASSLGWAGSNEKLFF
>TRBD1|few|TRBV12-3/TRBV12-4|TRBJ2-1
TGTGCCAGCAGTTCAACGACAGGGAATGAGCAGTTCTTC
CASSSTTGNEQFF
>-|-|TRBV6-2/TRBV6-3|TRBJ1-2
TGTGCCAGCAGTTACCCAGGCAACTATGGCTACACCTTC
CASSYPGNYGYTF